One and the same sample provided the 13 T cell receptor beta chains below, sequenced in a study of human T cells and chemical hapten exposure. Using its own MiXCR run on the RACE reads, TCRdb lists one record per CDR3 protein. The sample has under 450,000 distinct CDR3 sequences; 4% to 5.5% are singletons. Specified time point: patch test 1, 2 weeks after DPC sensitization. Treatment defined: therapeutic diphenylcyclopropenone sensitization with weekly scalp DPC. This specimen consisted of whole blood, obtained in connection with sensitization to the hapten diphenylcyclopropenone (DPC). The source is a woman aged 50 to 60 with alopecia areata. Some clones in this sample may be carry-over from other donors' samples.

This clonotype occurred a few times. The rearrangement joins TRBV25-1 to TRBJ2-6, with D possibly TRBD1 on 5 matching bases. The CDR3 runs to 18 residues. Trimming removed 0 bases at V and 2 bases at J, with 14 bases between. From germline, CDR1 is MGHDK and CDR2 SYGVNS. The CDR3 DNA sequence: TGTGCCAGCAGTGAATATGGCCCCCCAGGGACTGGGGCCAACGTCCTGACTTTC. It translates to CASSEYGPPGTGANVLTF. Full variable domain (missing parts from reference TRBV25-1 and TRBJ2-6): EADIYQTPRYLVIGTGKKITLECSQTMGHDKMYWYQQDPGMELHLIHYSYGVNSTEKGDLSSESTVSRIRTEHFPLTLESARPSHTSQYLCASSEYGPPGTGANVLTFGAGSRLTVL.

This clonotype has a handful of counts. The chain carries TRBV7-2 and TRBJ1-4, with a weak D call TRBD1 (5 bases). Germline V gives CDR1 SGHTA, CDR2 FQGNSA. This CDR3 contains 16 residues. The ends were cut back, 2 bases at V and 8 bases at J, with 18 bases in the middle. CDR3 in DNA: TGTGCCAGCAGCTTATTCCGAGCGGGGGGAGGGGAAAAACTGTTTTTT. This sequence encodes CASSLFRAGGGEKLFF.

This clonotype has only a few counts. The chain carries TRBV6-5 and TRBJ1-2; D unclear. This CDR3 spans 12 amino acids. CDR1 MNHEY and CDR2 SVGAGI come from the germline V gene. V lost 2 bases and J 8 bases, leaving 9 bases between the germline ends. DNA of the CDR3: TGTGCCAGCAGTTACACCCTACGGGGCTACACCTTC. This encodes CASSYTLRGYTF.

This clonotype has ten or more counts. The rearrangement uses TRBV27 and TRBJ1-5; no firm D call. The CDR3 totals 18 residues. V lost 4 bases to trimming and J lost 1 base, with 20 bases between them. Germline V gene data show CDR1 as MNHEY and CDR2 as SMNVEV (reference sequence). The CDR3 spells CASSYTPPWAESNQPQHF. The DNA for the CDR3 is TGTGCCAGCAGTTATACTCCCCCTTGGGCAGAGAGCAATCAGCCCCAGCATTTT.

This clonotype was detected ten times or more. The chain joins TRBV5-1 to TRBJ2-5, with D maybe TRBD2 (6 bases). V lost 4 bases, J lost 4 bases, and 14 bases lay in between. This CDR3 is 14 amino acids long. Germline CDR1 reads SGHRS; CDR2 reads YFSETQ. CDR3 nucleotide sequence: TGCGCCAGCAGCGCCCAACTAGCCCGAGAGACCCAGTACTTC. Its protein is CASSAQLARETQYF.

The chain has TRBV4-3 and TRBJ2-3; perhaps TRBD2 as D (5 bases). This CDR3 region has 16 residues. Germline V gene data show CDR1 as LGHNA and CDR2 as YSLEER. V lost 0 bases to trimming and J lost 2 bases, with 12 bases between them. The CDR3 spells CASSQDSSPATDTQYF. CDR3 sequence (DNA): TGCGCCAGCAGCCAAGATTCTAGCCCCGCCACAGATACGCAGTATTTT.

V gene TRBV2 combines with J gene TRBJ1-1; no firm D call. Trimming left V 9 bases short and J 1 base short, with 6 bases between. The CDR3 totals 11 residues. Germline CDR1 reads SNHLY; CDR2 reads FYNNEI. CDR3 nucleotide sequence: TGTGCCAGAACAGCGAACACTGAAGCTTTCTTT. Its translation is CARTANTEAFF.

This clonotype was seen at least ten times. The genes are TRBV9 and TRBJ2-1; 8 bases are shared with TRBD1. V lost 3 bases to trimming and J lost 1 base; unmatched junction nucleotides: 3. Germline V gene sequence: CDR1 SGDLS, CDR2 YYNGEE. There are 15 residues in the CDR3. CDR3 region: CASSAGQGSYNEQFF. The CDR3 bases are TGTGCCAGCAGCGCTGGACAGGGTTCCTACAATGAGCAGTTCTTC. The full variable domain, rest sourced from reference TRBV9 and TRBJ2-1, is DSGVTQTPKHLITATGQRVTLRCSPRSGDLSVYWYQQSLDQGLQFLIQYYNGEERAKGNILERFSAQQFPDLHSELNLSSLELGDSALYFCASSAGQGSYNEQFFGPGTRLTVL.

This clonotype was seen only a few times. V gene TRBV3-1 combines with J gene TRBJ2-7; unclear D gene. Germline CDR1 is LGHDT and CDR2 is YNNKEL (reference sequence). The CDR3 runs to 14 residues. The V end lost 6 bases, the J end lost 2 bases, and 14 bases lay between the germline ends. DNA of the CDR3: TGTGCCAGCAGTTCGGCAGGCCTAACCTACGAGCAGTACTTC. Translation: CASSSAGLTYEQYF.

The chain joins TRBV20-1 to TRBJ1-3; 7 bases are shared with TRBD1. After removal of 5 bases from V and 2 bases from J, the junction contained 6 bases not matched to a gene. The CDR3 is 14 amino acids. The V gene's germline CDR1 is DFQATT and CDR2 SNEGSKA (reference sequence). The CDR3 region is CSAGNQGAGNTIYF. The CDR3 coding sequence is TGCAGTGCTGGAAACCAGGGGGCTGGAAACACCATATATTTT.

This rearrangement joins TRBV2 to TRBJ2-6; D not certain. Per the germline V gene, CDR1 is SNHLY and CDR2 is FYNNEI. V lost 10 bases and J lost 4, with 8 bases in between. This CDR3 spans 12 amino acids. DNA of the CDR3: TGTGCCACCCGTGGGGGGGCCAACGTCCTGACTTTC. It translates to CATRGGANVLTF.

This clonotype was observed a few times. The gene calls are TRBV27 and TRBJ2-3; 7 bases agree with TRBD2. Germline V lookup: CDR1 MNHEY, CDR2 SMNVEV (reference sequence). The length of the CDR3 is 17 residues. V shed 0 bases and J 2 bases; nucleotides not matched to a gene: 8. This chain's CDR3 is CASSLSGSGKITDTQYF. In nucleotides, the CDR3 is TGTGCCAGCAGTTTATCGGGGAGCGGGAAAATCACAGATACGCAGTATTTT.

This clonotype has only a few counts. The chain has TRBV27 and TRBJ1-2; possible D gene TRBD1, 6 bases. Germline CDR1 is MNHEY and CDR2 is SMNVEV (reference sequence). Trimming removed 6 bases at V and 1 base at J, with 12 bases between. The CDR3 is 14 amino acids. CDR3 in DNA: TGTGCCAGCAGGACAGGTTCCGTTAACTATGGCTACACCTTC. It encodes CASRTGSVNYGYTF.